The 20 T cell receptor beta chains below all came from one sample that was sequenced in a study of cytomegalovirus exposure and HLA in healthy donors (dated by TCRdb to about 2017). Library prep was done by the immunoSEQ multiplex PCR assay. TCRdb provides this immuneACCESS table in a form limited to in-frame rearrangements. Some clones are lacking; in checked studies, under half of them reflect an unresolved V gene, and why the rest are absent is not known. In all, the sample holds fewer than 60,000 clones, and 85% to 95% of those were seen once. The top ten hold under 2% of the sample. Sequencing was done on a sample of PBMCs. The receptor source for this set is a woman aged 18-35 years in good health and CMV-seropositive.

This clone was counted a few times. The gene calls are TRBV7-8 and TRBJ1-1, with D possibly matching TRBD1 (5 bases). Germline CDR1 SGHVS, CDR2 FQNEAQ. V gave up 4 bases and J gave up 8 bases, with 11 bases separating them. The CDR3 runs to 12 residues. The CDR3 sequence is CASSYDRSEAFF. In DNA, the CDR3 is TGTGCCAGCAGCTATGACAGAAGCGAAGCTTTCTTT. Full variable domain (rest looked up from reference TRBV7-8 and TRBJ1-1): GAGVSQSPRYKVAKRGQDVALRCDPISGHVSLFWYQQALGQGPEFLTYFQNEAQLDKSGLPSDRFFAERPEGSVSTLKIQRTQQEDSAVYLCASSYDRSEAFFGQGTRLTVV.

The genes are TRBV7-2 and TRBJ2-1; tentatively, D is TRBD1 (6 bases). Looked up from germline, CDR1 is SGHTA and CDR2 is FQGNSA. CDR3 length equals 13 residues. The V gene lost 5 bases and the J gene lost 5 bases, with 10 bases spanning the gap. As DNA, the CDR3 is TGTGCCAGCAGCCTAAGGGACAACAATGAGCAGTTCTTC. Its translation is CASSLRDNNEQFF.

This chain uses TRBV5-1 with TRBJ2-7; 10 bases align to TRBD1. Germline V CDR1 and CDR2: SGHRS, YFSETQ. Trimming at V came to 0 bases and at J to 5 bases, leaving 5 bases not matched to a gene. The CDR3 sequence is 15 residues long. For the CDR3, the DNA is TGCGCCAGCAGCTTGGCCGGGACAGGGGAGAACGAGCAGTACTTC. This gives the protein CASSLAGTGENEQYF.

This chain uses TRBV5-4 with TRBJ1-5; TRBD1 matches at 7 bases. Germline CDR1 and CDR2: SGHNT and YYREEE (reference sequence). V gave up 3 bases and J gave up 4 bases; unmatched junction bases: 1. The CDR3 covers 13 residues. CDR3: CASSWGQNQPQHF. Here the CDR3 DNA reads TGTGCCAGCAGCTGGGGACAGAATCAGCCCCAGCATTTT.

This clone was detected once. The J gene is TRBJ1-1, the V gene TRBV4-3, with TRBD1 matching 7 bases. The CDR3 runs 17 residues. After removal of 3 bases from V and 6 bases from J, the junction contained 16 bases not matched to a gene. Germline CDR1 and CDR2: LGHNA and YSLEER. DNA for the CDR3: TGCGCCAGCAGCCATGGGGCCTCTAGACAGGGCGGGGCTGAAGCTTTCTTT. Translation: CASSHGASRQGGAEAFF.

This clone was seen just once. The chain recombines TRBV29-1 with TRBJ1-2, with D perhaps TRBD1 (5 bases). This CDR3 comprises 13 residues. CDR1 SQVTM and CDR2 ANQGSEA come from the germline V gene. Trimming removed 1 base from V and 7 bases from J, with 13 bases in between. The CDR3 coding sequence is TGCAGCGTTGAAGGGCAGGGCGTCAGTGGCTACACCTTC. Its translation is CSVEGQGVSGYTF.

The chain combines TRBV6-4 with TRBJ1-5; no firm D call. The CDR3 runs to 13 residues. The V gene's germline CDR1 is MRHNA and CDR2 SNTAGT. V was clipped by 7 bases and J by 7 bases, with 14 bases between them. CDR3 sequence (DNA): TGTGCCAGCAAGATGAGGGTCACGCAGCCCCAGCATTTT. This translates into CASKMRVTQPQHF.

The chain joins TRBV7-9 to TRBJ1-4; a possible D gene is TRBD1 (5 bases). The CDR3 is 16 amino acids. CDR1 and CDR2 (germline): SEHNR, FQNEAQ (reference sequence). The V end was cut by 10 bases, the J end by 6 bases, with 24 bases between. This CDR3 is CATSVMEGPADEKLFF. The CDR3 bases are TGTGCCACCTCCGTGATGGAGGGGCCCGCAGATGAAAAACTGTTTTTT.

V and J are TRBV7-9 and TRBJ2-7; tentative D call: TRBD2 (5 bases). V gave up 1 base and J gave up 5 bases, with 12 bases separating them. This CDR3 comprises 14 residues. Looked up from germline, CDR1 is SEHNR and CDR2 is FQNEAQ (reference sequence). CDR3 coding DNA: TGTGCCAGCAGCTTAGGAGGGAGTGGTGACGAGCAGTACTTC. Translated, it gives CASSLGGSGDEQYF.

This sequence joins TRBV27 and TRBJ2-7; maybe TRBD1 (6 bases). The germline V gene has CDR1 MNHEY and CDR2 SMNVEV (reference sequence). The CDR3 covers 13 residues. Trimming stripped 3 bases from V and 5 bases from J, with 11 bases between. The CDR3 region is CASSFTGQNEQYF. The DNA for the CDR3 is TGTGCCAGCAGTTTTACAGGGCAAAACGAGCAGTACTTC.

This clone was detected a few times. The rearrangement joins TRBV7-2 to TRBJ2-7, with TRBD1 identical over 7 bases. Germline V gene data show CDR1 as SGHTA and CDR2 as FQGNSA. CDR3 length: 16 residues. With V trimmed by 4 bases and J by 2 bases, 11 bases remained unmatched. The CDR3 coding sequence is TGTGCCAGCAGCTACCCGAAGACAGGGATTCCCTACGAGCAGTACTTC. Translation gives CASSYPKTGIPYEQYF.

The chain recombines TRBV7-6 with TRBJ2-5, with D uncertain. The germline V gene has CDR1 SGHVS and CDR2 FNYEAQ. CDR3 length equals 13 residues. The V end was cut by 3 bases, the J end by 1 base, with 6 bases between. The CDR3 DNA is TGTGCCAGCAGCTTCCAGGTCCAAGAGACCCAGTACTTC. It is translated as CASSFQVQETQYF.

This rearrangement joins TRBV6-1 to TRBJ2-3; TRBD2 matches at 11 bases. Looked up from germline, CDR1 is MNHNS and CDR2 is SASEGT. V lost 2 bases, J lost 4 bases, and 8 bases stayed unmatched. This CDR3 spans 17 amino acids. The CDR3, as DNA: TGTGCCAGCAGTGAATTGGCTAGCGGGGGGCGGGCAGATACGCAGTATTTT. The encoded protein is CASSELASGGRADTQYF.

The CDR3 spells CASSSTRHPSGANVLTF. CDR3 sequence (DNA): TGTGCCAGCAGTTCCACCCGACACCCCTCTGGGGCCAACGTCCTGACTTTC. This chain links TRBV28 with TRBJ2-6; D call uncertain. The germline gives CDR1 MDHEN, CDR2 SYDVKM. The CDR3 contains 17 residues. V lost 4 bases to trimming and J lost 0 bases, with 13 bases between them.

J is TRBJ2-5 and V is TRBV4-1, with 7 bases that match TRBD1. The CDR3 consists of 15 residues. The ends lost 2 bases at V and 1 base at J; junction bases unmatched: 4. Germline V gene lookup returns CDR1 MGHRA and CDR2 YSYEKL. CDR3 loop: CASSQTRGSQETQYF. CDR3 coding DNA: TGCGCCAGCAGCCAAACCAGGGGGTCCCAAGAGACCCAGTACTTC.

The chain carries TRBV4-1 and TRBJ2-3; D is undetermined. Germline V lookup: CDR1 MGHRA, CDR2 YSYEKL. V was pared by 3 bases and J by 2 bases, with 3 bases between. The CDR3 totals 12 residues. The DNA of the CDR3 is TGCGCCAGCAGCCACATCACAGATACGCAGTATTTT. Amino acid sequence: CASSHITDTQYF.

J is TRBJ1-4 and V is TRBV7-2; 7 bases fit TRBD1. Germline values: CDR1 SGHTA, CDR2 FQGNSA. V dropped 5 bases and J dropped 7; count of bases not matched to a gene: 7. The CDR3 totals 14 residues. CDR3: CASSPQGIAEKLFF. The CDR3 nucleotides read TGTGCCAGCAGCCCACAGGGGATTGCTGAAAAACTGTTTTTT.

The chain employs TRBV12-5 and TRBJ2-2; no clear D. Trimming removed 6 bases at V and 6 bases at J, with 5 bases between. Per the germline V gene, CDR1 is LGHNT and CDR2 is FRNRAP. The CDR3 consists of 11 residues. The CDR3 coding sequence is TGTGCTAGTGGCGTCGCCGGGGAGCTGTTTTTT. This codes for CASGVAGELFF.

This rearrangement joins TRBV4-3 to TRBJ2-5, with D possibly TRBD1 on 6 matching bases. The V end lost 0 bases, the J end lost 5 bases, and 10 bases lay between the germline ends. The CDR3 is 14 residues long. The germline gives CDR1 LGHNA, CDR2 YSLEER. The CDR3 loop reads CASSQEAGDETQYF. The CDR3, as DNA: TGCGCCAGCAGCCAAGAGGCAGGGGATGAGACCCAGTACTTC.

V and J are TRBV6-4 and TRBJ2-6, with 7 bases that match TRBD1. V was pared by 4 bases and J by 3 bases, with 0 bases of the junction left unmatched. The germline V gene has CDR1 MRHNA and CDR2 SNTAGT. The CDR3 consists of 14 residues. The CDR3 sequence: CASSGTGGANVLTF. CDR3 nucleotide sequence: TGTGCCAGCAGTGGGACAGGTGGGGCCAACGTCCTGACTTTC.